The TCR beta chain described here comes from a study of regulatory T cells in long-lasting Graves disease. Findings and limits, study-wide: New patients shared some 890 public clonotypes, fewer than the roughly 2,500 shared by persistent patients. Favoring TRBV28, TRBJ1-2 and TRBJ2-5 was a feature seen in persistent disease. No thyroid tissue was studied; the work used peripheral blood only.

This clonotype came up many times. The target antigen is unknown. CDR1 and CDR2 from the germline V gene are MDHEN and SYDVKM. The CDR3 has 11 residues. Trimming took 5 bases from V and 2 from J, leaving 3 bases between them. According to the study, TCR beta libraries were built with iRepertoire HTBI primers and CDR3-region Arm-PCR. Via MiXCR, TCRdb re-called the multiplex PCR reads, giving one row per CDR3 protein. The sample includes 600,000 to 800,000 distinct CDR3 sequences, 25% to 35% of them seen just once. The time point denotes: persistent/refractory GD, antithyroid drugs over 5 years with positive TRAb. With RNA extracted from PBMCs as input, the TCR library was made.

The material sequenced was peripheral blood mononuclear cells (PBMCs), taken when the disease was refractory, from a patient treated with antithyroid drugs. The TCR was taken from a female donor with Graves disease. The chain couples TRBV28 to TRBJ1-2, with D uncertain. The CDR3 bases are TGTGCCAGCAGTCCCAACTATGGCTACACCTTC. Residues: CASSPNYGYTF.